Given below is one T cell receptor (beta chain) in context. Antigen unknown. This specimen belongs to a study of OX40 agonist ivuxolimab in advanced cancers. Broader study findings: Among some nonresponders, normalized T-cell clonal expansion was also low. CD8+ T cells (on average) carried more expanded clones than CD4+ T cells. The CD4+ and CD8+ T cells in the blood had expanded clonally by week 6 at 0.1 to 3.0 mg/kg. Patients who responded partially at 0.1-3.0 mg/kg showed clonal expansion ranking among the lowest.

The CDR3 sequence is 15 residues long. Trimming stripped 4 bases from V and 1 base from J, with 13 bases between. CDR1 is KGHSH and CDR2 is LQKENI in the germline V gene. Libraries were prepared by immunoSEQ multiplex PCR; TCRdb keeps only in-frame clonotypes and omits some of them. The sample holds 55,000 to 75,000 clones, approximately 78% seen once. This specimen consisted of CD4+ or CD8+ T cells sorted from blood, obtained in a trial of the OX40 agonist ivuxolimab. The sequence was collected from an adult with an advanced solid tumor such as melanoma, head and neck, liver or kidney cancer. The chain carries TRBV18 and TRBJ1-2; no firm D call. CDR3 DNA sequence: TGTGCCAGCTCACAATCGGAACTTCATAACTATGGCTACACCTTC. Its translation is CASSQSELHNYGYTF.